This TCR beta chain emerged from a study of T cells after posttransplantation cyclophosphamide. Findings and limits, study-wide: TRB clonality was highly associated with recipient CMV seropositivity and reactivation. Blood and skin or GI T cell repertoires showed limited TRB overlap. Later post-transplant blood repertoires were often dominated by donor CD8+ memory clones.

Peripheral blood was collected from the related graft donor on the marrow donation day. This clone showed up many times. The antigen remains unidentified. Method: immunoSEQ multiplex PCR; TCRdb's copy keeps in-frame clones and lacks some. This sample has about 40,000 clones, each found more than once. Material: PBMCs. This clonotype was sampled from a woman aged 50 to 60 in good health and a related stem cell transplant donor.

The DNA of the CDR3 is TGTGCCAGCAGTTCTGAGGTTTATTCACCCCTCCACTTT. It specifies CASSSEVYSPLHF. This chain joins TRBV28 and TRBJ1-6; D remains ambiguous. The CDR3 consists of 13 residues. V was pared by 4 bases and J by 8 bases, with 9 bases between. Germline V gene lookup returns CDR1 MDHEN and CDR2 SYDVKM. Full variable domain (outside the CDR3, taken from reference TRBV28 and TRBJ1-6): DVKVTQSSRYLVKRTGEKVFLECVQDMDHENMFWYRQDPGLGLRLIYFSYDVKMKEKGDIPEGYSVSREKKERFSLILESASTNQTSMYLCASSSEVYSPLHFGNGTRLTVT.